This T cell receptor (beta chain) was captured by sequencing in a study of cytomegalovirus exposure and HLA in healthy donors. Study conclusions and caveats: Among donors in an Asian-associated ancestry cluster, a later analysis reportedly found fewer N-insertions than the roughly 610-donor mean. A later analysis by the authors found several of the most significant clusters apparently linked to common viral pathogens.

With regard to this clone: Its antigen is not known.

Primers included in the PCR were 60 Vbeta and 13 Jbeta primers. Clones were sequenced by immunoSEQ multiplex PCR, and TCRdb holds only the in-frame ones, with some missing. This table has about 150,000 clones, around 80% appearing once. The germline V gene has CDR1 KGHSH and CDR2 LQKENI. CDR3 size: 14 residues. V shed 4 bases and J 5 bases; nucleotides not matched to a gene: 8. This TCR derives from a man between 25 and 39 years old in good health and CMV-seropositive. This chain connects TRBV18 to TRBJ2-7; 7 nucleotides match TRBD2. Specimen: PBMCs. The CDR3, as DNA: TGTGCCAGCTCACGGAGGAGCGGGAACGACGAGCAGTACTTC. Amino acids: CASSRRSGNDEQYF.